This T cell receptor (beta chain) originates from a study of blood T cell repertoires in COVID-19. CDR3 length equals 14 residues. The V end lost 5 bases, the J end lost 3 bases, and 12 bases lay between the germline ends. Germline V gene lookup returns CDR1 SGDLS and CDR2 YYNGEE. Clones were read by immunoSEQ multiplex PCR, and TCRdb kept only the in-frame ones, dropping some. The sample includes about 400,000 clones, 85% to 90% of them seen just once. The rearrangement links TRBV9 to TRBJ1-3, with D possibly TRBD1 on 6 matching bases. The specimen was PBMCs or T cells enriched from blood (not recorded which). The sequence came from a woman between 25 and 40 years old who had recovered from COVID-19. As DNA, the CDR3 is TGTGCCAGCAGTGGTCAGGGGTATGGAAACACCATATATTTT. It specifies CASSGQGYGNTIYF.